A single sample gave rise to the 5 T cell receptor beta chains below, sequenced in a study of shared clonotypes between healthy human individuals. Sequencing used immunoSEQ multiplex PCR; TCRdb keeps in-frame clones, though not all of them. This table holds some 980,000 clones, 70% to 85% found once. The sample was memory CD4+ T cells sorted from blood. The sample's subset: CD45RA-negative fraction. The receptor set was obtained from a man aged 18 to 30 in good health.

The table lists this clone with a few counts. V and J are TRBV4-2 and TRBJ1-2; D gene unclear. Germline CDR1 and CDR2: LGHNA and YNFKEQ. The CDR3 extends over 16 amino acids. V lost 0 bases and J lost 0, with 11 bases in between. The CDR3 spells CASSQDRLAPNYGYTF. CDR3 bases: TGTGCCAGCAGCCAAGATCGTCTAGCCCCTAACTATGGCTACACCTTC.

This chain links TRBV5-5 with TRBJ2-7, with 7 bases that match TRBD1. Germline CDR1 reads SGHKS; CDR2 reads YYEKEE (reference sequence). CDR3 size: 15 residues. V shed 4 bases, J shed 3 bases, and the junction held 10 bases outside the gene matches. In DNA, the CDR3 is TGTGCCAGCAGCCAAACGGGGACAGCTCTCTACGAGCAGTACTTC. It translates to CASSQTGTALYEQYF.

The chain uses TRBV5-4 and TRBJ2-7; 7 bases line up with TRBD1. The CDR3 loop spans 12 amino acids. Germline CDR1 reads SGHNT; CDR2 reads YYREEE (reference sequence). After removal of 5 bases from V and 4 bases from J, the junction contained 3 bases not matched to a gene. CDR3 nucleotide sequence: TGTGCCAGCAGTTTGACAGGGTACGAGCAGTACTTC. This codes for CASSLTGYEQYF.

The genes are TRBV5-6 and TRBJ2-3; a weak D match, TRBD2 (5 bases). Germline CDR1 reads SGHDT; CDR2 reads YYEEEE. This CDR3 comprises 16 residues. Trimming took 4 bases from V and 1 from J, leaving 16 bases between them. The CDR3 is CASSIRSGYGTDTQYF. In DNA form, the CDR3 reads TGTGCCAGCAGCATCCGGTCGGGGTACGGCACAGATACGCAGTATTTT.

The chain employs TRBV11-2 and TRBJ1-1; D not resolved. V was shortened by 0 bases and J by 5 bases, with 4 bases between the two germline ends. CDR3 size: 12 residues. Germline V gene sequence: CDR1 SGHAT, CDR2 FQNNGV. DNA of the CDR3: TGTGCCAGCAGCTTAGAGAGGACTGAAGCTTTCTTT. Translating it yields CASSLERTEAFF.